A selection of T cell receptor beta chains follows, all from one sample in a study of cytomegalovirus exposure and HLA in healthy donors. Profiling relied on immunoSEQ multiplex PCR, and the TCRdb table lists in-frame clones only, not all of them. The sample records roughly 140,000 clones, approximately 71% being singletons. The sequenced sample consisted of PBMCs. These TCRs come from a woman in her forties or fifties in good health and CMV-seronegative. Both conserved end residues are part of each CDR3. D genes are given only for firm matches. Rows may omit the clone size; those that give it use once, few, many or a size class.

TRBV6-5	few	TRBJ1-1	NA	CASSSGLWGTEAFF	TGTGCCAGCAGTTCCGGACTATGGGGCACTGAAGCTTTCTTT
TRBV29-1	NA	TRBJ1-5	TRBD1	CSVRQGADQPQHF	TGCAGCGTAAGACAGGGGGCGGATCAGCCCCAGCATTTT
TRBV28	NA	TRBJ1-2	NA	CASKQANYGYTF	TGTGCCAGCAAACAGGCTAACTATGGCTACACCTTC
TRBV6-6	few	TRBJ1-5	NA	CASSRSGFDQPQHF	TGTGCCAGCAGTCGATCAGGGTTCGATCAGCCCCAGCATTTT
TRBV6-4	NA	TRBJ2-1	TRBD2	CASSVLAGDYNEQFF	TGTGCCAGCAGTGTCTTAGCGGGGGACTACAATGAGCAGTTCTTC
TRBV30	NA	TRBJ1-4	NA	CAWALGGNEKLFF	TGTGCCTGGGCCCTGGGGGGAAATGAAAAACTGTTTTTT
TRBV5-4	NA	TRBJ2-1	NA	CASSLVGGSYNEQFF	TGTGCCAGCAGCTTGGTAGGGGGTTCCTACAATGAGCAGTTCTTC
TRBV7-6	NA	TRBJ1-1	NA	CASSLVGSPMNTEAFF	TGTGCCAGCAGCTTAGTGGGCAGTCCAATGAACACTGAAGCTTTCTTT
TRBV30	NA	TRBJ1-5	TRBD1	CAWSGYTGGISNQPQHF	TGTGCCTGGAGCGGGTACACAGGGGGCATAAGCAATCAGCCCCAGCATTTT
TRBV5-1	NA	TRBJ1-1	NA	CASSLDTGMNTEAFF	TGCGCCAGCAGCTTGGATACAGGGATGAACACTGAAGCTTTCTTT
TRBV19	NA	TRBJ2-3	TRBD1	CASSAQGVTDTQYF	TGTGCCAGTAGTGCCCAGGGGGTCACAGATACGCAGTATTTT
TRBV9	NA	TRBJ1-5	TRBD1	CASSVGQGASNQPQHF	TGTGCCAGCAGCGTAGGACAGGGGGCGAGCAATCAGCCCCAGCATTTT
TRBV10-3	few	TRBJ2-7	TRBD1	CAISDLGQGADEQYF	TGTGCCATCAGTGACTTGGGACAGGGGGCCGACGAGCAGTACTTC
TRBV6-5	NA	TRBJ1-2	TRBD1	CASSADRGLSYGYTF	TGTGCCAGCAGTGCGGACAGGGGATTGAGCTATGGCTACACCTTC
TRBV7-6	NA	TRBJ2-3	NA	CASSLRTGKDTQYF	TGTGCCAGCAGCTTAAGAACAGGGAAAGATACGCAGTATTTT
TRBV7-7	NA	TRBJ1-6	NA	CASSFHGDNSPLHF	TGTGCTAGCAGCTTTCACGGAGATAATTCACCCCTCCACTTT
TRBV4-2	once	TRBJ2-1	TRBD2	CASSSRTSGGSNEQFF	TGTGCCAGCAGCTCCCGGACTAGCGGGGGGAGCAATGAGCAGTTCTTC
TRBV27	NA	TRBJ1-5	NA	CASSLGRYDQPQHF	TGTGCCAGCAGTTTAGGCAGGTACGATCAGCCCCAGCATTTT
TRBV18	NA	TRBJ1-3	TRBD1	CASSPGQGSGNTIYF	TGTGCCAGCTCACCAGGACAGGGCTCTGGAAACACCATATATTTT
TRBV27	NA	TRBJ2-3	TRBD2	CASRSHSGAAAGTQYF	TGTGCCAGCAGATCTCACAGCGGGGCCGCGGCGGGGACGCAGTATTTT
TRBV5-1	NA	TRBJ2-5	TRBD1	CASSLWDRGPETQYF	TGCGCCAGCAGCCTGTGGGACAGGGGGCCAGAGACCCAGTACTTC
TRBV7-2	NA	TRBJ2-1	NA	CASSYQQGVVGEQFF	TGTGCCAGCAGCTATCAACAAGGAGTCGTCGGGGAGCAGTTCTTC
TRBV18	once	TRBJ2-5	TRBD1	CASSPYSGTGDGETQYF	TGTGCCAGCTCCCCGTACTCCGGGACAGGGGATGGAGAGACCCAGTACTTC
TRBV12-5	NA	TRBJ2-7	NA	CASGLFPETYEQYF	TGTGCTAGTGGTTTGTTCCCAGAAACCTACGAGCAGTACTTC
TRBV5-6	NA	TRBJ1-3	NA	CASSVGRGSGNTIYF	TGTGCCAGCAGCGTGGGACGAGGCTCTGGAAACACCATATATTTT
TRBV2	NA	TRBJ2-1	TRBD1	CASSEETGVRNEQFF	TGTGCCAGCAGTGAGGAAACAGGGGTACGGAATGAGCAGTTCTTC
TRBV4-1	NA	TRBJ1-1	NA	CASSLGGGDSAFF	TGCGCCAGCAGCCTAGGTGGGGGCGACTCGGCTTTCTTT
TRBV10-2	once	TRBJ1-5	NA	CASRGGGNQPQHF	TGCGCCAGCAGGGGAGGCGGCAATCAGCCCCAGCATTTT
TRBV28	NA	TRBJ2-7	NA	CASSRRGGGGYEQYF	TGTGCCAGCAGTCGCAGGGGTGGGGGGGGCTACGAGCAGTACTTC
TRBV11-2	NA	TRBJ1-6	TRBD1	CASGTGPNSPLHF	TGTGCCAGCGGGACAGGTCCCAATTCACCCCTCCACTTT
TRBV4-3	NA	TRBJ1-4	NA	CASSQTSATNWGGYEKLFF	TGCGCCAGCAGCCAGACATCGGCTACCAATTGGGGAGGGTACGAAAAACTGTTTTTT